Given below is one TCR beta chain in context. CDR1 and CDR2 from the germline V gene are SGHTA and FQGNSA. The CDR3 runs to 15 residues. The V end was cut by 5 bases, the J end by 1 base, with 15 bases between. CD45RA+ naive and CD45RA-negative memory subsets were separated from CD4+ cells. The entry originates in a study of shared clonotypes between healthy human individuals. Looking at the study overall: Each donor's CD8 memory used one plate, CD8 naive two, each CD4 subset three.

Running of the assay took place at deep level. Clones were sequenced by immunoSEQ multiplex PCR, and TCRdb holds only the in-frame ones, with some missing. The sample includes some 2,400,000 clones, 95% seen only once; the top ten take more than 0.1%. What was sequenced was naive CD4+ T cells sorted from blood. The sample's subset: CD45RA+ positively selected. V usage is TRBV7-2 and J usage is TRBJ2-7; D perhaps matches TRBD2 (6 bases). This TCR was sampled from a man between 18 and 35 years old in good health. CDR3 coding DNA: TGTGCCAGCAGCAACCGAGGAAGCGGGTCCTACGAGCAGTACTTC. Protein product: CASSNRGSGSYEQYF. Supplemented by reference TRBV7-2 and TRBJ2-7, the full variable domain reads GAGVSQSPSNKVTEKGKDVELRCDPISGHTALYWYRQSLGQGLEFLIYFQGNSAPDKSGLPSDRFSAERTGGSVSTLTIQRTQQEDSAVYLCASSNRGSGSYEQYFGPGTRLTVT.